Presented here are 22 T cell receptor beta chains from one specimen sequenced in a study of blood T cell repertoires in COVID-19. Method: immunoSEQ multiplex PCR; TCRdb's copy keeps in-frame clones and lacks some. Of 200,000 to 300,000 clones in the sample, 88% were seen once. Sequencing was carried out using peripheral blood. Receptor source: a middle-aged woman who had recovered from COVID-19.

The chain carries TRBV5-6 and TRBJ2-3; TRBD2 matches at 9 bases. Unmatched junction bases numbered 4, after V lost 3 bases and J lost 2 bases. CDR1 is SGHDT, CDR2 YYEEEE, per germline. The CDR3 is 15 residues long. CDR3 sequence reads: CASSSGLADTDTQYF. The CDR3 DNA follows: TGTGCCAGCAGCTCGGGACTAGCAGACACAGATACGCAGTATTTT.

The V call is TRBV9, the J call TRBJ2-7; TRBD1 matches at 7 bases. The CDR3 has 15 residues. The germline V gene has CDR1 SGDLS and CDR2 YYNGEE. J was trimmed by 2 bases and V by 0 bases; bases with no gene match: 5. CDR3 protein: CASSVEGAGPYEQYF. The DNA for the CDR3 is TGTGCCAGCAGCGTAGAGGGGGCCGGGCCCTACGAGCAGTACTTC.

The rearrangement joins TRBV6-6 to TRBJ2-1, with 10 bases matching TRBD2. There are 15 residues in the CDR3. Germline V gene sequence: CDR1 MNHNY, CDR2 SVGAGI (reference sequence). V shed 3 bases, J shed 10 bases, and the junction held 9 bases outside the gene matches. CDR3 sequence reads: CASSYLLAGASEQFF. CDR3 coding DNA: TGTGCCAGCAGTTATCTCCTAGCGGGAGCGTCGGAGCAGTTCTTC.

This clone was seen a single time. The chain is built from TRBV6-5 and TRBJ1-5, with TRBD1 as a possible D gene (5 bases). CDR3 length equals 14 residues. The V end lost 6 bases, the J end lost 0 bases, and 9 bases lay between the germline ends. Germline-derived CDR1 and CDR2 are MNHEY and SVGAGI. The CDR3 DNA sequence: TGTGCCAGCAGGGGACTGCCTAGCAATCAGCCCCAGCATTTT. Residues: CASRGLPSNQPQHF.

The CDR3 DNA reads as TGTGCCAGCAGCCCCACAGGGGGATGGAATTCACCCCTCCACTTT. It is translated as CASSPTGGWNSPLHF. The gene calls are TRBV3-1 (or the pseudogene TRBV3-2) and TRBJ1-6; 8 nucleotides line up with TRBD1. The CDR3 sequence is 15 residues long. V was clipped by 4 bases and J by 7 bases; unmatched bases: 6. CDR1 is LGHDT, CDR2 YNNKEL, per germline (reference sequence).

CDR3 nucleotides: TGCAGCGTTCCTAGCGTAAGCTACAATGAGCAGTTCTTC. This translates into CSVPSVSYNEQFF. This chain uses TRBV29-1 with TRBJ2-1; TRBD2 is a possible D gene (6 bases). The CDR3 length is 13 residues. CDR1 SQVTM and CDR2 ANQGSEA come from the germline V gene. The V and J ends lost 5 bases and 3 bases respectively, with 11 bases between them.

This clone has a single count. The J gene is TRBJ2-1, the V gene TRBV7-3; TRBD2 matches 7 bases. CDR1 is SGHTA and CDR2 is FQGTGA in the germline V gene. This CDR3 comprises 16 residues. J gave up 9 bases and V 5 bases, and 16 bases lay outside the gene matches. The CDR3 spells CASSRPGAGAVAEQFF. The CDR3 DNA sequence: TGTGCCAGCAGCCGCCCCGGGGCGGGAGCTGTTGCTGAGCAGTTCTTC.

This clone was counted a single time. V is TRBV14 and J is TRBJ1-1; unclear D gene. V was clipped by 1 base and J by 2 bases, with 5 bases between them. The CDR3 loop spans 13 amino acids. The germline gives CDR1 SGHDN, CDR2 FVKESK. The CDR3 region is CASSQALNTEAFF. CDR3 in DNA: TGTGCCAGCAGCCAAGCCCTAAACACTGAAGCTTTCTTT.

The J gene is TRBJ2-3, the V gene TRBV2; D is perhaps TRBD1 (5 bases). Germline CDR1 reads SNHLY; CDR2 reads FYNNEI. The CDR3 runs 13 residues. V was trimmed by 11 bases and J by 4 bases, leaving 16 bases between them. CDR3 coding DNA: TGTGCCTTCAGGGATACGATGGCAGATACGCAGTATTTT. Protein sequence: CAFRDTMADTQYF.

The CDR3 loop reads CASSLQGTAINEKLFF. The CDR3 DNA sequence: TGCGCCAGCAGCCTACAAGGGACAGCGATTAATGAAAAACTGTTTTTT. The chain combines TRBV5-1 with TRBJ1-4, with 7 positions matching TRBD1. V lost 4 bases to trimming and J lost 4 bases; unmatched junction nucleotides: 10. Germline CDR1 SGHRS, CDR2 YFSETQ. This CDR3 has 16 amino acids.

CDR3 residues: CASSSPRESLNEQFF. The CDR3 DNA reads as TGTGCCAGCAGCTCCCCGAGGGAGTCCCTCAATGAGCAGTTCTTC. The rearrangement joins TRBV5-4 to TRBJ2-1; D is perhaps TRBD2 (5 bases). Trimming shortened V by 3 bases and J by 6 bases, and 16 bases separated the two germline ends. The CDR3 has 15 residues. Germline CDR1 is SGHNT and CDR2 is YYREEE (reference sequence).

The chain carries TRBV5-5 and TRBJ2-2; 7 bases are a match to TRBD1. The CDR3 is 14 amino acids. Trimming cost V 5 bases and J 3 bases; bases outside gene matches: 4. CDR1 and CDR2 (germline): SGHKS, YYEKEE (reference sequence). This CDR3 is CASRGGQHTGELFF. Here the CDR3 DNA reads TGTGCCAGCAGAGGGGGACAGCACACCGGGGAGCTGTTTTTT.

CDR3 residues: CASSSGRGQPQHF. The CDR3 nucleotides are TGTGCCAGTAGTTCGGGGAGGGGGCAGCCCCAGCATTTT. This chain uses TRBV19 with TRBJ1-5, with D perhaps TRBD1 (6 bases). Per germline, CDR1 LNHDA and CDR2 SQIVND (reference sequence). This CDR3 contains 13 residues. The ends were cut back, 5 bases at V and 7 bases at J, with 12 bases in the middle. The complete variable domain, with remaining parts taken from reference TRBV19 and TRBJ1-5, reads DGGITQSPKYLFRKEGQNVTLSCEQNLNHDAMYWYRQDPGQGLRLIYYSQIVNDFQKGDIAEGYSVSREKKESFPLTVTSAQKNPTAFYLCASSSGRGQPQHFGDGTRLSIL.

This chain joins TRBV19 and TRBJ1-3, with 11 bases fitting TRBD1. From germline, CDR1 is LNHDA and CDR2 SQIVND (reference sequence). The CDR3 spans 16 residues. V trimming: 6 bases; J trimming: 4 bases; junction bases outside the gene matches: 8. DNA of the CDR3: TGTGCCAGTAGGAGGACAGGGGGCCTGGGAGGAAACACCATATATTTT. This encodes CASRRTGGLGGNTIYF.

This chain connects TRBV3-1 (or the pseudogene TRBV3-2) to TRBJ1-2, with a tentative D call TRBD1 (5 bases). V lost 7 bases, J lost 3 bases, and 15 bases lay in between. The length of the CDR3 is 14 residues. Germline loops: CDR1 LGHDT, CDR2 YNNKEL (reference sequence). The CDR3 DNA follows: TGTGCCAGCACCCCGGGGGGAGGGGACTATGGCTACACCTTC. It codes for CASTPGGGDYGYTF.

The CDR3 DNA reads TGTGCCAGCAGCTTAGCGCCGATTGGGCTAGCGGGAGGAGGGCAAGAGACCCAGTACTTC. Encoded protein: CASSLAPIGLAGGGQETQYF. The chain uses TRBV7-2 and TRBJ2-5; 11 positions agree with TRBD2. J gave up 2 bases and V 0 bases, and 14 bases lay outside the gene matches. Per the germline V gene, CDR1 is SGHTA and CDR2 is FQGNSA. The CDR3 totals 20 residues.

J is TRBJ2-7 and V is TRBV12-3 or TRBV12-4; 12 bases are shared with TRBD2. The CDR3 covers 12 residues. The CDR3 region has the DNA TGTGGCACTAGCGGGAGGCACTACGAGCAGTACGTC. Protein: CGTSGRHYEQYV.

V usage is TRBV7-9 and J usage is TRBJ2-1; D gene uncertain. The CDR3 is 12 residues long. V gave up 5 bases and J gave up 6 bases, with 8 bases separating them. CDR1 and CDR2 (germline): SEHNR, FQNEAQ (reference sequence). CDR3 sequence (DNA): TGTGCCAGCAGCCCCCCAGTCAATGAGCAGTTCTTC. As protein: CASSPPVNEQFF.

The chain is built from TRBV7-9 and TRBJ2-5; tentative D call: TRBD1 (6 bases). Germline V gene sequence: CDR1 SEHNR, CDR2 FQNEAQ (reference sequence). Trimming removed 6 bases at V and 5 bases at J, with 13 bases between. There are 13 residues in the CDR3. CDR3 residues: CASRRPRGETQYF. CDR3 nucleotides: TGTGCCAGCAGAAGACCGAGGGGGGAGACCCAGTACTTC.

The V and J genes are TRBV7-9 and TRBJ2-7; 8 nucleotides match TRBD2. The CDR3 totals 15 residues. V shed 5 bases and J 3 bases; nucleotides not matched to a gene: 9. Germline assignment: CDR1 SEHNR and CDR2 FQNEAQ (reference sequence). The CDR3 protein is CASSPRTSRRYEQYF. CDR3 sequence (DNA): TGTGCCAGCAGCCCTCGGACTAGCAGACGCTACGAGCAGTACTTC.

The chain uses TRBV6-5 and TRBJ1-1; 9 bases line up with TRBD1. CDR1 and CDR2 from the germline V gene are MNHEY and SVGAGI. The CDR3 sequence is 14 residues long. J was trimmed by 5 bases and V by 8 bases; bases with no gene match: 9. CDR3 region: CASSRDRVVTEAFF. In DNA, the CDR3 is TGTGCCAGCTCCCGGGACAGGGTGGTTACTGAAGCTTTCTTT.

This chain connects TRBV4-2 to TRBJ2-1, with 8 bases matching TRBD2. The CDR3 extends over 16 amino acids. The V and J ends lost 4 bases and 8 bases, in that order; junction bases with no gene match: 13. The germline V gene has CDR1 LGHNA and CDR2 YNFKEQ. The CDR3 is CASSPPRSGSAYEQFF. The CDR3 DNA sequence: TGTGCCAGCAGCCCCCCACGGAGCGGGAGTGCGTATGAGCAGTTCTTC.